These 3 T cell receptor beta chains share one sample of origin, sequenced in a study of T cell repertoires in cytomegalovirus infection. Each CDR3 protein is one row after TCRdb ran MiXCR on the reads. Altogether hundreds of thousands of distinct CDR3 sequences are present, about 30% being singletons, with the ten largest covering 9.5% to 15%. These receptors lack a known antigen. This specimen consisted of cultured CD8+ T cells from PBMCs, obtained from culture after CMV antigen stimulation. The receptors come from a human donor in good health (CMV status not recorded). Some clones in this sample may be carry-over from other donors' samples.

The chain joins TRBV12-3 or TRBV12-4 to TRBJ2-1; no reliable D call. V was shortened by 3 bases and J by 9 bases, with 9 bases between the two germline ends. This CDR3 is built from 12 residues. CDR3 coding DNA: TGTGCCAGCAGTTTCACGAGGTTTGAGCAGTTCTTC. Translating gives CASSFTRFEQFF.

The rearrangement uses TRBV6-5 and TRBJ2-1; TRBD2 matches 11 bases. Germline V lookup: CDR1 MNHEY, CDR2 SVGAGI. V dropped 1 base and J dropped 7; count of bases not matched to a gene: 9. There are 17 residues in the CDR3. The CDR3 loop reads CASSYLAGGPQGNEQFF. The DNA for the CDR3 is TGTGCCAGCAGTTACTTAGCGGGGGGGCCTCAGGGAAATGAGCAGTTCTTC.

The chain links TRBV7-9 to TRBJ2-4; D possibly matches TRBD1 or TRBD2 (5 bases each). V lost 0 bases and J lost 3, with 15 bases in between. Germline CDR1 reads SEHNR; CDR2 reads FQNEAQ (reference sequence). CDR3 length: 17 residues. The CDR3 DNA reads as TGTGCCAGCAGCTTAGCGCTGGGGGAATTCGGCAAAAACATTCAGTACTTC. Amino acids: CASSLALGEFGKNIQYF.